This is a list of T cell receptor beta chains from one sample in a study of blood T cell repertoires in COVID-19. Produced via immunoSEQ multiplex PCR; TCRdb's table is partial and in-frame only. Of a few hundred thousand clones in the sample, about 85% were seen once. Sequencing was performed on peripheral blood. The receptors stem from a woman between 18 and 30 years old with acute or convalescent COVID-19. Both conserved end residues are part of each CDR3. The order of the fields is V gene, D gene, J gene, CDR3 protein. A D gene is named only where the DNA matches it firmly.

TRBV4-1	TRBD1	TRBJ2-7	CASSPEGQGDEQYF
TRBV4-1	TRBD1	TRBJ1-1	CASRPPTRGPMNTEAFF
TRBV15	.	TRBJ1-3	CATSRDRSSGNTIYF
TRBV27	TRBD1	TRBJ1-2	CATPGGTNYGYTF
TRBV6-5	.	TRBJ2-4	CASSFPGDKNIQYF
TRBV11-2	.	TRBJ2-1	CASSFLLRAGNEQFF
TRBV5-1	TRBD1	TRBJ2-1	CASSLLGQGDNEQFF
TRBV7-9	TRBD1	TRBJ1-1	CASSLGDRQMSEAFF
TRBV12-3/TRBV12-4	.	TRBJ1-1	CASSLRRTLEAFF
TRBV6-5	.	TRBJ2-7	CASGQLLMEQYF
TRBV4-1	.	TRBJ1-5	CASSQLTGNNQPQHF
TRBV5-1	TRBD1	TRBJ1-1	CASSLDPTGGGNTEAFF
TRBV6-6	TRBD1	TRBJ1-1	CASSPILKQGMAFF
TRBV28	.	TRBJ2-7	CASREDRGHLFYEQYF
TRBV5-1	TRBD1	TRBJ1-1	CASSTGQMNTEAFF
TRBV20-1	.	TRBJ2-1	CSASESGVYNEQFF
TRBV11-1	.	TRBJ1-3	CASRRRGSSGNTIYF
TRBV9	TRBD1	TRBJ1-6	CASSSRTGNSPLHF
TRBV27	.	TRBJ1-5	CASSPRGLGNQPQHF
TRBV4-1	.	TRBJ1-4	CASSQEGLVNEKLFF
TRBV4-1	.	TRBJ2-7	CASSQDKQRVDEQYF
TRBV3-1/TRBV3-2	TRBD1	TRBJ2-5	CASSQGTGGVFIQETQYF
TRBV5-5	TRBD1	TRBJ1-1	CASSYGTGGGVTEAFF
TRBV12-5	TRBD1	TRBJ2-1	CASGADRVSYNEQFF
TRBV7-9	TRBD2	TRBJ2-3	CASSRSGGPGDTQYF
TRBV30	TRBD1	TRBJ1-1	CAWTGQGGVMNTEAFF
TRBV7-9	TRBD1	TRBJ1-5	CASSLNTGGPQPQHF
TRBV3-1/TRBV3-2	TRBD1	TRBJ1-1	CASSQGGRQGASTEAFF
TRBV7-9	.	TRBJ1-1	CASSLEGGHLNTEAFF
TRBV5-1	.	TRBJ2-7	CASSSGHEQYF
TRBV5-1	.	TRBJ1-2	CASSLDSYGYTF
TRBV28	TRBD2	TRBJ2-3	CASSPKAGELPDTQYF
TRBV27	TRBD2	TRBJ2-4	CASSGSGGPQYF
TRBV5-1	TRBD1	TRBJ2-1	CASSWGTGGSMNEQFF
TRBV4-2	TRBD1	TRBJ1-3	CASSPADRGRNTIYF
TRBV27	.	TRBJ1-2	CASRREGYTF
TRBV3-1/TRBV3-2	TRBD1	TRBJ1-1	CASSLPGQGNTEAFF
TRBV6-6	.	TRBJ1-4	CASSYSTEIPNEKLFF
TRBV30	TRBD1	TRBJ1-1	CAWSGQGTEAFF
TRBV12-5	.	TRBJ1-2	CASGLVESVPNYGYTF
TRBV7-8	TRBD2	TRBJ2-5	CASSASGGAMETQYF
TRBV5-1	TRBD1	TRBJ2-7	CASSSEPGTVRHEQYF
TRBV11-2	.	TRBJ2-2	CASSSQGGGELFF
TRBV15	.	TRBJ2-5	CATSAPSEGVQETQYF
TRBV18	TRBD1	TRBJ1-5	CASSQAGTGTNQPQHF
TRBV11-2	.	TRBJ2-7	CASSLAAYEQYF
TRBV12-3/TRBV12-4	.	TRBJ2-3	CASRGARTQYF
TRBV20-1	.	TRBJ2-4	CSASEGYQYF
TRBV5-1	.	TRBJ2-7	CASSPRDYYEQYF